This T cell receptor (beta chain) comes out of a study of neurological immune-mediated disorders. Trimming cost V 4 bases and J 0 bases, with 4 bases left between them. Germline CDR1 and CDR2: SGHDN and FVKESK. The CDR3 covers 12 residues. The unsorted libraries were prepared from 2 million PBMCs (stored at -80 C). The cDNA was generated by 5'RACE with 10-nucleotide random UMIs. TCRdb reprocessed the 5' RACE reads with MiXCR, giving one entry per CDR3 protein. The sample includes tens of thousands of distinct CDR3 sequences, around 16% of them seen just once. This clonotype has ten or more counts. Sample: PBMCs. The clonotype originates from a man aged 65 to 79 in good health. The chain has TRBV14 and TRBJ2-7, with D uncertain. The DNA for the CDR3 is TGTGCCAGCAGCCTAAGCTCCTACGAGCAGTACTTC. Encoded protein: CASSLSSYEQYF.